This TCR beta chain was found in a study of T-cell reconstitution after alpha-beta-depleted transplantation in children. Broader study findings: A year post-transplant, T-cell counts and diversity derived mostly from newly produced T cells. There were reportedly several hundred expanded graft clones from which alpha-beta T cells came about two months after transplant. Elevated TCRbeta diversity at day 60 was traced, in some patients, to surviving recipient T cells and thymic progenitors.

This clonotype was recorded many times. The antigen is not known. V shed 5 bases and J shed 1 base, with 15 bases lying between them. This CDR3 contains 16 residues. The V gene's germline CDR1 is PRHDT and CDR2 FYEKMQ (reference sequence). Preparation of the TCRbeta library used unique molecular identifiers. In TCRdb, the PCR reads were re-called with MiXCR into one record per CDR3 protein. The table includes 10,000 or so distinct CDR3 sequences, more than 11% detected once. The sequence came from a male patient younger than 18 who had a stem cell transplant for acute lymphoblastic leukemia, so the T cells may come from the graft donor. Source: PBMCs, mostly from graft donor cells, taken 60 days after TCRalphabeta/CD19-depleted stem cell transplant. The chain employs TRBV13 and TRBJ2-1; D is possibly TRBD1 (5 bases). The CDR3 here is CASSQLEQGSYNEQFF. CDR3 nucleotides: TGTGCCAGCAGCCAGCTGGAGCAGGGTTCCTACAATGAGCAGTTCTTC.